The 21 T cell receptor beta chains presented below share a single source sample, sequenced in a study of blood T cell repertoires in COVID-19. The repertoire was sequenced with immunoSEQ multiplex PCR; TCRdb's copy has only in-frame clones and lacks some. The data hold around 290,000 clones, with more than 85% observed a single time. The source material was peripheral blood. Receptors originate from a man in his forties or fifties with acute or convalescent COVID-19.

V usage is TRBV4-2 and J usage is TRBJ1-5; 7 nucleotides align to TRBD1. V gave up 1 base and J gave up 3 bases; unmatched junction bases: 6. Germline V lookup: CDR1 LGHNA, CDR2 YNFKEQ. This CDR3 is 16 amino acids long. The CDR3 reads CASSQGRDSLNQPQHF. CDR3 nucleotide sequence: TGTGCCAGCAGCCAAGGGAGGGACAGCCTCAATCAGCCCCAGCATTTT.

The gene calls are TRBV5-1 and TRBJ2-5; 8 positions match TRBD1. CDR1 is SGHRS and CDR2 is YFSETQ in the germline V gene. This CDR3 has 13 residues. V dropped 4 bases and J dropped 3; count of bases not matched to a gene: 2. CDR3 amino acids: CASSTTGEETQYF. In DNA, the CDR3 is TGCGCCAGCAGCACGACAGGGGAAGAGACCCAGTACTTC.

This chain joins TRBV4-1 and TRBJ1-3; D gene unclear. Germline V lookup: CDR1 MGHRA, CDR2 YSYEKL. V was shortened by 0 bases and J by 6 bases, with 24 bases between the two germline ends. This CDR3 contains 19 residues. DNA for the CDR3: TGCGCCAGCAGCCAAGAACGCACGACGGGTACACGACGGAAAAACACCATATATTTT. Protein sequence: CASSQERTTGTRRKNTIYF.

The chain links TRBV5-1 to TRBJ2-7, with TRBD1 as a possible D gene (5 bases). The length of the CDR3 is 15 residues. CDR1 SGHRS and CDR2 YFSETQ come from the germline V gene. Trimming pared 0 bases from V and 2 bases from J, leaving 12 bases between. CDR3 sequence: CASSLETAGPYEQYF. CDR3 nucleotide sequence: TGCGCCAGCAGCTTGGAGACAGCTGGCCCCTACGAGCAGTACTTC.

V is TRBV5-6 and J is TRBJ2-7, with a weak D call TRBD1 (6 bases). This CDR3 is 17 amino acids long. CDR1 and CDR2 from the germline V gene are SGHDT and YYEEEE. V lost 4 bases and J lost 2, with 22 bases in between. CDR3 DNA: TGTGCCAGCAGCGGACGCCTGGACAGCCACCCCCCCTACGAGCAGTACTTC. It translates to CASSGRLDSHPPYEQYF.

The chain has TRBV7-2 and TRBJ1-6; D might be TRBD1 (6 bases). The germline V and J ends were trimmed by 1 base and 9 bases, with 13 bases remaining between them. This CDR3 contains 15 residues. Germline lookup yields CDR1 SGHTA and CDR2 FQGNSA. The CDR3 DNA follows: TGTGCCAGCAGCTTAGAGGTCAGGGGTACTTCACCCCTCCACTTT. Translated: CASSLEVRGTSPLHF.

This clone was found once. CDR3 amino acids: CASSKTGGAPIYNEQFF. In DNA form, the CDR3 reads TGTGCCAGTAGTAAAACAGGGGGTGCCCCCATCTACAATGAGCAGTTCTTC. The rearrangement links TRBV19 to TRBJ2-1; 8 nucleotides match TRBD1. Germline V gene sequence: CDR1 LNHDA, CDR2 SQIVND (reference sequence). The ends lost 4 bases at V and 3 bases at J; junction bases unmatched: 11. The CDR3 extends over 17 amino acids. Variable domain in full (rest from reference TRBV19 and TRBJ2-1): DGGITQSPKYLFRKEGQNVTLSCEQNLNHDAMYWYRQDPGQGLRLIYYSQIVNDFQKGDIAEGYSVSREKKESFPLTVTSAQKNPTAFYLCASSKTGGAPIYNEQFFGPGTRLTVL.

The chain carries TRBV5-1 and TRBJ2-3; 11 bases match TRBD2. CDR3 size: 16 residues. J gave up 5 bases and V 4 bases, and 9 bases lay outside the gene matches. Germline-derived CDR1 and CDR2 are SGHRS and YFSETQ. The CDR3 protein is CASSVLAGAALDTQYF. Written as DNA, the CDR3 is TGCGCCAGCAGCGTACTAGCGGGGGCGGCCTTAGATACGCAGTATTTT.

CDR3 region: CASKPTGYYGYTF. The CDR3 DNA is TGTGCCAGCAAGCCTACAGGGTACTATGGCTACACCTTC. The chain employs TRBV6-5 and TRBJ1-2; D possibly corresponds to TRBD1 (6 bases). Germline CDR1 MNHEY, CDR2 SVGAGI. Trimming left V 7 bases short and J 3 bases short, with 12 bases between. The CDR3 extends over 13 amino acids.

The chain recombines TRBV5-6 with TRBJ1-2; 9 bases agree with TRBD1. The V gene's germline CDR1 is SGHDT and CDR2 YYEEEE. CDR3 length: 16 amino acids. After removal of 0 bases from V and 0 bases from J, the junction contained 3 bases not matched to a gene. The CDR3 DNA reads as TGTGCCAGCAGCTTGGGGGGACAGGGAACTAACTATGGCTACACCTTC. Protein sequence: CASSLGGQGTNYGYTF.

This clone came up a few times. The V gene is TRBV5-5, the J gene TRBJ1-1; D possibly corresponds to TRBD1 (6 bases). With 3 bases removed from V and 1 base from J, the gap between germline ends came to 10 bases. Germline assignment: CDR1 SGHKS and CDR2 YYEKEE (reference sequence). The CDR3 contains 14 residues. CDR3 region: CASSSGVGNTEAFF. Written as DNA, the CDR3 is TGTGCCAGCAGCTCAGGGGTGGGGAACACTGAAGCTTTCTTT.

The CDR3 DNA follows: TGCGCCAGCAGCTTGTTTACAAGAGAGACCCAGTACTTC. Amino acids: CASSLFTRETQYF. The chain has TRBV5-1 and TRBJ2-5, with D uncertain. The CDR3 sequence is 13 residues long. Germline V CDR1 and CDR2: SGHRS, YFSETQ. The V gene lost 1 base and the J gene lost 4 bases, with 8 bases spanning the gap.

This clone was observed a handful of times. The gene calls are TRBV19 and TRBJ1-5; perhaps TRBD1 as D (5 bases). In germline, CDR1 is LNHDA, CDR2 SQIVND (reference sequence). The V and J ends lost 3 bases and 5 bases respectively, with 11 bases between them. This CDR3 region has 14 residues. CDR3 nucleotide sequence: TGTGCCAGTAGTATCTTAGGAGGGGATCAGCCCCAGCATTTT. Translation: CASSILGGDQPQHF.

The chain joins TRBV5-8 to TRBJ1-2; TRBD1 matches 7 bases. Germline-derived CDR1 and CDR2 are SGHTS and YDEGEE. With 4 bases clipped from V and 8 bases from J, the junction kept 14 bases outside the gene matches. This CDR3 spans 15 amino acids. The CDR3 DNA follows: TGTGCCAGCAGCCTGGGCCGATACCAGACAGGGGGCTACACCTTC. It translates to CASSLGRYQTGGYTF. Drawing the rest from reference TRBV5-8 and TRBJ1-2, the complete variable domain is EAGVTQSPTHLIKTRGQQATLRCSPISGHTSVYWYQQALGLGLQFLLWYDEGEERNRGNFPPRFSGRQFPNYSSELNVNALELEDSALYLCASSLGRYQTGGYTFGSGTRLTVV.

The chain recombines TRBV28 with TRBJ1-2; D not certain. Germline CDR1 is MDHEN and CDR2 is SYDVKM. The length of the CDR3 is 14 residues. Trimming removed 4 bases at V and 7 bases at J, with 16 bases between. The CDR3 reads CASSSSDPVSGYTF. CDR3 nucleotide sequence: TGTGCCAGCAGTTCCTCTGATCCGGTTAGTGGCTACACCTTC.

V gene TRBV24-1 combines with J gene TRBJ1-4; D uncertain. Germline V CDR1 and CDR2: KGHDR, SFDVKD. The CDR3 consists of 13 residues. Trimming took off 4 bases at V and 8 bases at J, with 10 bases between the two ends. The DNA for the CDR3 is TGTGCCACCAGTGACCCGAACCGGGAAAAACTGTTTTTT. It specifies CATSDPNREKLFF.

The chain joins TRBV5-4 to TRBJ2-6; no reliable D call. Between the trimmed V and J ends, which lost 4 bases and 0 bases, there was a span of 11 bases. CDR1 is SGHNT and CDR2 is YYREEE in the germline V gene (reference sequence). The CDR3 has 16 amino acids. CDR3 DNA: TGTGCCAGCAGCCCCAGGCCGGTCTCTGGGGCCAACGTCCTGACTTTC. Translation: CASSPRPVSGANVLTF.

The rearrangement uses TRBV5-4 and TRBJ1-1, with D perhaps matching TRBD1 (5 bases). CDR1 and CDR2 (germline): SGHNT, YYREEE (reference sequence). V shed 1 base and J shed 5 bases, with 15 bases lying between them. The CDR3 covers 15 residues. CDR3 in amino acids: CASSLRSRDITEAFF. In nucleotides, the CDR3 is TGTGCCAGCAGCTTGCGCTCCAGGGATATAACTGAAGCTTTCTTT.

The rearrangement uses TRBV6-6 and TRBJ2-3, with 7 bases aligning to TRBD1. Germline CDR1 MNHNY, CDR2 SVGAGI (reference sequence). Trimming removed 6 bases from V and 0 bases from J; junction bases left unmatched: 3. The CDR3 is made up of 14 amino acids. The CDR3 sequence is CASRGQVSTDTQYF. DNA of the CDR3: TGTGCCAGCAGAGGACAGGTTAGCACAGATACGCAGTATTTT.

V gene TRBV11-2 combines with J gene TRBJ2-3; TRBD2 aligns across 10 bases. Germline CDR1 is SGHAT and CDR2 is FQNNGV. The CDR3 is 13 residues long. V dropped 5 bases and J dropped 8; count of bases not matched to a gene: 4. The CDR3, as DNA: TGTGCCAGCAGCGCTCGGACTAGCGGTACGCAGTATTTT. It codes for CASSARTSGTQYF.

This clone has only one observation. Other DNA variants within this sample encode the same CDR3. The chain carries TRBV11-2 and TRBJ1-1, with D unresolved. V lost 3 bases, J lost 1 base, and 6 bases lay in between. From germline, CDR1 is SGHAT and CDR2 FQNNGV. The CDR3 sequence is 13 residues long. Here the CDR3 DNA reads TGTGCCAGCAGCTTGCAGGAGAACACTGAAGCTTTCTTT. Protein product: CASSLQENTEAFF.